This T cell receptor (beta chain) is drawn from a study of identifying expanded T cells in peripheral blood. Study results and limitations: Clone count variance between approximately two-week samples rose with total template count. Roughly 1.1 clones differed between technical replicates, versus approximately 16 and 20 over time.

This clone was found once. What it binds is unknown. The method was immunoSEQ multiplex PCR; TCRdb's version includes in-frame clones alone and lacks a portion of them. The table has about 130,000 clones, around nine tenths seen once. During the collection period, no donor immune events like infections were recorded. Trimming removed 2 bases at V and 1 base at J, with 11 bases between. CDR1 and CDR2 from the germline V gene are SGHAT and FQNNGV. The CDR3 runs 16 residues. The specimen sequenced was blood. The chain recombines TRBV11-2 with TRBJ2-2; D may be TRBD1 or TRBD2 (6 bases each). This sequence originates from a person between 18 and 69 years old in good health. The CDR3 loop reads CASSLKGGLNTGELFF. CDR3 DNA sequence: TGTGCCAGCAGCTTAAAGGGGGGACTGAACACCGGGGAGCTGTTTTTT.